This passage covers 25 T cell receptor beta chains from one sample sequenced in a study of T cell repertoires in cytomegalovirus infection (dated by TCRdb to between 2018 and 2021). Per the publication, the treatment or condition label means: in vitro stimulation with specific CMV peptide epitopes to enrich CMV-specific T cells. Their antigens remain unidentified. Sequencing took place on an Illumina HiSeq 1500. TCRdb reprocessing: public reads trimmed at Q25 with fastp, clones called with MiXCR, in-frame beta chains kept. One record per CDR3 amino acid sequence lists the most common genes and DNA. Counted in this sample were some 480,000 distinct CDR3 sequences; around a third of them appeared once. The ten largest clones capture roughly a sixth of the sample. This specimen consisted of cultured PBMCs, obtained from culture after CMV antigen stimulation. The source is a human donor in good health (CMV status not recorded). Some clones in this sample may be carry-over from other donors' samples.

This clonotype was counted a few times. V gene TRBV20-1 combines with J gene TRBJ1-1, with no clear D. Trimming pared 1 base from V and 5 bases from J, leaving 5 bases between. The germline V gene encodes CDR1 DFQATT and CDR2 SNEGSKA (reference sequence). The CDR3 sequence is 11 residues long. CDR3 residues: CSARVQTEAFF. CDR3 nucleotide sequence: TGCAGTGCTAGAGTCCAAACTGAAGCTTTCTTT.

The genes are TRBV7-6 and TRBJ2-1, with D perhaps matching TRBD2 (6 bases). With 3 bases removed from V and 1 base from J, the gap between germline ends came to 19 bases. The CDR3 sequence is 18 residues long. Germline V gene sequence: CDR1 SGHVS, CDR2 FNYEAQ. Here the CDR3 reads CASSFDGKSGVSYNEQFF. The CDR3 nucleotides are TGTGCCAGCAGCTTCGACGGAAAGTCGGGGGTATCCTACAATGAGCAGTTCTTC.

The sample holds a few counts of this clonotype. CDR3 residues: CASSSRTSGIRTGELFF. The CDR3 DNA follows: TGTGCCAGCAGCTCGCGGACTAGCGGGATTAGAACCGGGGAGCTGTTTTTT. The chain recombines TRBV7-2 with TRBJ2-2, with 12 bases that match TRBD2. Looked up from germline, CDR1 is SGHTA and CDR2 is FQGNSA. V dropped 4 bases and J dropped 5; count of bases not matched to a gene: 8. This CDR3 contains 17 residues.

This clonotype showed up just a few times. The chain carries TRBV5-1 and TRBJ2-7; D is perhaps TRBD1 (6 bases). Deletions cut 0 bases from V and 6 bases from J, with 16 bases between. The CDR3 sequence is 15 residues long. Germline V gives CDR1 SGHRS, CDR2 YFSETQ. The CDR3 coding sequence is TGCGCCAGCAGCTTGGCGGGACATATCTCTCGCGAGCAGTACTTC. Translation gives CASSLAGHISREQYF.

The chain uses TRBV4-1 and TRBJ2-1; tentatively, D is TRBD2 (5 bases). Germline loops: CDR1 MGHRA, CDR2 YSYEKL. Trimming stripped 0 bases from V and 6 bases from J, with 21 bases between. CDR3 length: 18 amino acids. The CDR3 nucleotides are TGCGCCAGCAGCCAAGATCAGAGGGCCGCTCTTCTGGGCAATGAGCAGTTCTTC. This codes for CASSQDQRAALLGNEQFF.

The V gene is TRBV28, the J gene TRBJ2-7; 9 bases fit TRBD2. The germline V gene has CDR1 MDHEN and CDR2 SYDVKM. This CDR3 is 15 amino acids long. Germline trimming cut 3 bases from V and 1 base from J; bases unmatched to any gene: 4. The CDR3 region is CASSLGLAGSYEQYV. Here the CDR3 DNA reads TGTGCCAGCAGTTTGGGACTAGCTGGGTCCTACGAGCAGTACGTC.

This clonotype came up once. The gene calls are TRBV14 and TRBJ2-7, with 9 bases lining up with TRBD1. The germline CDR1 and CDR2 sequences are SGHDN and FVKESK. The CDR3 runs to 14 residues. Losses at the gene ends were 3 bases for V and 6 bases for J; bases not matched to a gene: 6. The CDR3: CASSQGQGHSEQYV. DNA for the CDR3: TGTGCCAGCAGCCAGGGACAGGGTCATAGCGAGCAGTACGTC.

This clonotype appeared a few times. V gene TRBV12-3 or TRBV12-4 combines with J gene TRBJ2-3; D call uncertain. V dropped 2 bases and J dropped 0 bases, with 12 bases sitting between them. This CDR3 is built from 16 residues. This CDR3 reads CASSLRLPASTDTQYF. The CDR3 DNA follows: TGTGCCAGCAGTTTACGGCTACCCGCTAGCACAGATACGCAGTATTTT.

The gene calls are TRBV7-3 and TRBJ1-1; D might be TRBD1 (5 bases). Germline V gene lookup returns CDR1 SGHTA and CDR2 FQGTGA. The V and J ends lost 5 bases and 11 bases respectively, with 18 bases between them. The CDR3 has 13 amino acids. The chain's CDR3 is CASSPDSGMRAFF. The CDR3 coding sequence is TGTGCCAGCAGCCCCGATTCAGGGATGCGGGCTTTCTTT.

This rearrangement joins TRBV5-1 to TRBJ2-1; no clear D gene. Germline-derived CDR1 and CDR2 are SGHRS and YFSETQ. V dropped 4 bases and J dropped 4 bases, with 9 bases sitting between them. CDR3 length: 13 residues. CDR3 DNA: TGCGCCAGCAGCCCACAGCCTTACAATGAGCAGTTCTTC. This encodes CASSPQPYNEQFF.

This chain links TRBV4-3 with TRBJ1-3; D ambiguous. CDR1 and CDR2 from the germline V gene are LGHNA and YSLEER. V was shortened by 1 base and J by 4 bases, with 8 bases between the two germline ends. The CDR3 contains 14 residues. Here the CDR3 reads CASSQGGPGNTIYF. The CDR3 bases are TGCGCCAGCAGCCAAGGGGGTCCCGGAAACACCATATATTTT.

This clonotype was picked up a small number of times. The chain uses TRBV7-2 and TRBJ2-7, with 8 bases lining up with TRBD1. V shed 7 bases, J shed 5 bases, and the junction held 4 bases outside the gene matches. The CDR3 covers 12 residues. Germline CDR1 SGHTA, CDR2 FQGNSA. The CDR3 nucleotides read TGTGCCAGCAACGACAGGGGTGACGAGCAGTACTTC. This translates into CASNDRGDEQYF.

This clonotype was counted ten times or more. The rearrangement joins TRBV7-2 to TRBJ2-2, with 12 bases identical to TRBD2. Trimming cost V 5 bases and J 7 bases; bases outside gene matches: 8. The germline V gene has CDR1 SGHTA and CDR2 FQGNSA. CDR3 size: 16 residues. The CDR3 is CASSRGTSGYSGELFF. The CDR3 bases are TGTGCCAGCAGCCGAGGGACTAGCGGGTATAGCGGGGAGCTGTTTTTT.

V usage is TRBV4-3 and J usage is TRBJ2-5; the match to TRBD1 covers 8 bases. CDR1 is LGHNA, CDR2 YSLEER, per germline. The trim removed 4 bases at V and 2 bases at J, leaving 6 bases unmatched. The CDR3 has 15 amino acids. This chain's CDR3 is CASSRTGQGQETQYF. The CDR3 coding sequence is TGCGCCAGCAGCCGAACAGGACAGGGACAAGAGACCCAGTACTTC.

This clonotype was counted between two and nine times. The genes are TRBV7-6 and TRBJ1-6, with 7 bases fitting TRBD1. The CDR3 runs 17 residues. The J segment lost 6 bases and the V segment lost 2 bases, leaving 10 bases of the junction unmatched. The germline CDR1 and CDR2 sequences are SGHVS and FNYEAQ. The CDR3 DNA reads as TGTGCCAGCAGCTTACAACCTGCGGGACAGACTAATTCACCCCTCCACTTT. Translating it yields CASSLQPAGQTNSPLHF. The complete variable domain, with remaining parts taken from reference TRBV7-6 and TRBJ1-6, reads GAGVSQSPRYKVTKRGQDVALRCDPISGHVSLYWYRQALGQGPEFLTYFNYEAQQDKSGLPNDRFSAERPEGSISTLTIQRTEQRDSAMYRCASSLQPAGQTNSPLHFGNGTRLTVT.

The chain is built from TRBV12-5 and TRBJ2-3; 7 bases map to TRBD2. Trimming cost V 5 bases and J 2 bases; bases outside gene matches: 10. This CDR3 comprises 16 residues. Germline values: CDR1 LGHNT, CDR2 FRNRAP. DNA for the CDR3: TGTGCTAGTGGTATACTGCGGGAGCCAACCACAGATACGCAGTATTTT. Amino acid sequence: CASGILREPTTDTQYF.

The V call is TRBV30, the J call TRBJ1-2; tentatively, D is TRBD1 (6 bases). V dropped 1 base and J dropped 6 bases, with 15 bases sitting between them. This CDR3 contains 14 residues. Germline V CDR1 and CDR2: GTSNPN, SVGIG (reference sequence). CDR3 bases: TGTGCCTGGAGTGACCCGAGGGGGGGTAATGGCTACACCTTC. Translation gives CAWSDPRGGNGYTF.

This chain connects TRBV29-1 to TRBJ1-1; weak D call: TRBD1 (6 bases). This CDR3 comprises 14 residues. V gave up 3 bases and J gave up 0 bases, with 11 bases separating them. Germline V lookup: CDR1 SQVTM, CDR2 ANQGSEA. Here the CDR3 DNA reads TGCAGCGTTGAGATCACAGGGTTGAACACTGAAGCTTTCTTT. Protein: CSVEITGLNTEAFF.

This clonotype was observed a single time. This chain connects TRBV25-1 to TRBJ2-1; D not certain. This CDR3 is 14 amino acids long. Trimming left V 5 bases short and J 7 bases short, with 15 bases between. Germline CDR1 is MGHDK and CDR2 is SYGVNS. The CDR3 coding sequence is TGTGCCAGCAGTAGATCGGGTGTCGTTAATGAGCAGTTCTTC. This sequence encodes CASSRSGVVNEQFF.

This clonotype was observed many times. V and J are TRBV7-2 and TRBJ2-1; weak D call: TRBD1 (5 bases). V lost 5 bases to trimming and J lost 3 bases, with 14 bases between them. Germline V gene sequence: CDR1 SGHTA, CDR2 FQGNSA. The CDR3 runs 15 residues. The CDR3 coding sequence is TGTGCCAGCAGCCTCACCAGGCAGGGCTACAATGAGCAGTTCTTC. As protein: CASSLTRQGYNEQFF.

This sequence joins TRBV7-2 and TRBJ1-2, with 9 bases identical to TRBD1. Germline assignment: CDR1 SGHTA and CDR2 FQGNSA. CDR3 length: 14 amino acids. V shed 4 bases and J 4 bases; nucleotides not matched to a gene: 4. In DNA, the CDR3 is TGTGCCAGCAGCTCCCACAGGGGGCCCTATGGCTACACCTTC. Its protein product is CASSSHRGPYGYTF. The complete variable domain, with remaining parts taken from reference TRBV7-2 and TRBJ1-2, reads GAGVSQSPSNKVTEKGKDVELRCDPISGHTALYWYRQSLGQGLEFLIYFQGNSAPDKSGLPSDRFSAERTGGSVSTLTIQRTQQEDSAVYLCASSSHRGPYGYTFGSGTRLTVV.

The genes are TRBV6-2 or TRBV6-3 and TRBJ2-1; D may be TRBD2 (5 bases). Germline V CDR1 and CDR2: MNHEY, SVGEGT. The CDR3 totals 11 residues. V lost 5 bases, J lost 9 bases, and 8 bases lay in between. The CDR3 sequence is CASSTGSEQFF. The CDR3 nucleotides read TGTGCCAGCAGTACGGGGAGTGAGCAGTTCTTC.

This clonotype turned up a few times. This chain connects TRBV20-1 to TRBJ2-7; 10 bases line up with TRBD2. CDR1 is DFQATT and CDR2 is SNEGSKA in the germline V gene (reference sequence). Trimming took 4 bases from V and 0 from J; bases not matched to a gene: 3. There are 14 residues in the CDR3. The CDR3 nucleotides are TGCAGTGCTACCGGACTAGCGGACTCCTACGAGCAGTACTTC. This translates into CSATGLADSYEQYF.

This clonotype was detected a few times. This chain joins TRBV12-3 or TRBV12-4 and TRBJ1-3; D might be TRBD1 (6 bases). Trimming left V 4 bases short and J 4 bases short, with 14 bases between. CDR3 length equals 15 residues. The CDR3 reads CASSSRVGGGNTIYF. The CDR3 region has the DNA TGTGCCAGCAGTTCCAGGGTGGGGGGCGGAAACACCATATATTTT.

This clonotype has more than one count but fewer than ten. The chain uses TRBV28 and TRBJ2-1; 7 nucleotides match TRBD2. The V and J ends lost 2 bases and 7 bases, in that order; junction bases with no gene match: 11. Germline CDR1 and CDR2: MDHEN and SYDVKM. The CDR3 is 16 residues long. The CDR3 region is CASSLVSGGLRNEQFF. CDR3 nucleotide sequence: TGTGCCAGCAGTTTAGTGTCGGGGGGATTGCGGAATGAGCAGTTCTTC.